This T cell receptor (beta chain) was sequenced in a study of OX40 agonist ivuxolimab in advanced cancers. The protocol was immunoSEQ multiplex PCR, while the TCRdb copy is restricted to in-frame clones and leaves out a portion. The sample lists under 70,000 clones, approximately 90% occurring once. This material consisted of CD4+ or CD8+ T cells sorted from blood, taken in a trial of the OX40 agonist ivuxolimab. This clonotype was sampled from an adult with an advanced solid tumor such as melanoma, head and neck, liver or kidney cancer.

In DNA form, the CDR3 reads TGTGCCAGCAGCTTGGAAAGGATTTCCTACAATGAGCAGTTCTTC. Protein: CASSLERISYNEQFF. V usage is TRBV5-5 and J usage is TRBJ2-1; D gene uncertain. The CDR3 spans 15 residues. In germline, CDR1 is SGHKS, CDR2 YYEKEE (reference sequence). Trimming removed 0 bases from V and 1 base from J, with 8 bases in between.